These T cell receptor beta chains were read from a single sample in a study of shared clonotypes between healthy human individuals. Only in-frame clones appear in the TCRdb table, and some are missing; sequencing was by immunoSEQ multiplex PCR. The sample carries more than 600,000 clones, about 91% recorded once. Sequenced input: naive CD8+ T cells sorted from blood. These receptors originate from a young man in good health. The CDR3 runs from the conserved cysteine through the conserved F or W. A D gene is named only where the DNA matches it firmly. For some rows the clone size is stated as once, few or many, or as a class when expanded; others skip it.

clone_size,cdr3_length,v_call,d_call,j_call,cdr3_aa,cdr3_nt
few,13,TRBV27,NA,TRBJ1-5,CASSYIRDQPQHF,TGTGCCAGCAGTTATATCAGGGATCAGCCCCAGCATTTT
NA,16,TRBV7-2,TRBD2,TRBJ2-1,CASSRPPGLVSNEQFF,TGTGCCAGCAGCCGTCCCCCGGGACTAGTTAGTAATGAGCAGTTCTTC
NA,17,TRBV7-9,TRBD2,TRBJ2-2,CASSSGTSGSGRGELFF,TGTGCCAGCAGCTCTGGGACTAGCGGGAGCGGTCGCGGGGAGCTGTTTTTT
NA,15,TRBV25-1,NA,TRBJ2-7,CASSETAGWSDEQYF,TGTGCCAGCAGTGAAACTGCGGGATGGAGCGACGAGCAGTACTTC
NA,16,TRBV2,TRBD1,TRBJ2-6,CANRDRDFSGANVLTF,TGTGCCAATAGGGACAGGGACTTCTCTGGGGCCAACGTCCTGACTTTC
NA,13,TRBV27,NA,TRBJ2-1,CASSLSTYNEQFF,TGTGCCAGCAGTTTATCAACCTACAATGAGCAGTTCTTC
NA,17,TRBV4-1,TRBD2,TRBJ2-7,CASSQIGLAGGDYEQYF,TGCGCCAGCAGCCAAATAGGACTAGCGGGGGGGGACTACGAGCAGTACTTC
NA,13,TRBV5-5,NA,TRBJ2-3,CASGPSSTDTQYF,TGTGCCAGCGGACCGAGTAGCACAGATACGCAGTATTTT
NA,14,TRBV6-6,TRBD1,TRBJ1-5,CASGGQGFNQPQHF,TGTGCCAGCGGAGGACAGGGGTTCAATCAGCCCCAGCATTTT
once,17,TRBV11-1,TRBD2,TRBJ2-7,CASSLAGTSDSAYEQYF,TGTGCCAGCAGCTTAGCAGGGACTAGCGATTCCGCCTACGAGCAGTACTTC
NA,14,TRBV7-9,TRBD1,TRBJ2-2,CALLDRVKTGELFF,TGTGCGTTGTTGGACAGGGTCAAAACCGGGGAGCTGTTTTTT
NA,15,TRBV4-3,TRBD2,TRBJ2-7,CASSPVTSGSYEQYF,TGCGCCAGCAGCCCAGTGACTAGCGGGAGCTACGAGCAGTACTTC
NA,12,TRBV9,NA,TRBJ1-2,CASSVGSSGYTF,TGTGCCAGCAGCGTAGGTTCGTCTGGCTACACCTTC
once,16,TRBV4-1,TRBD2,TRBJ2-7,CASSQDSSSGSYEQYF,TGCGCCAGCAGCCAAGATAGCTCTAGCGGGAGCTACGAGCAGTACTTC
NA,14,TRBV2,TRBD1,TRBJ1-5,CASSSGQGDQPQHF,TGTGCCAGCAGTTCCGGACAGGGCGATCAGCCCCAGCATTTT
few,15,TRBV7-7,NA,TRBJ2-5,CASSLQLSEEETQYF,TGTGCCAGCAGCTTACAGCTTTCGGAGGAAGAGACCCAGTACTTC
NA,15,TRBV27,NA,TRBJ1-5,CATQPFTGSNQPQHF,TGTGCCACACAACCTTTTACAGGGAGCAATCAGCCCCAGCATTTT
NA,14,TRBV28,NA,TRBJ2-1,CASSRTRTYNEQFF,TGTGCCAGCAGTCGGACACGAACTTACAATGAGCAGTTCTTC
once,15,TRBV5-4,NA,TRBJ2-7,CASRTPESFSYEQYF,TGTGCCAGTAGAACGCCTGAGTCCTTCTCCTACGAGCAGTACTTC
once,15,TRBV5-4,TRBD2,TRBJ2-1,CASSRLARSNNEQLF,TGTGCCAGCAGCAGACTAGCGCGTTCCAACAATGAGCAGCTCTTC
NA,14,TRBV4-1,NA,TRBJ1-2,CASSILGDSYGYTF,TGCGCCAGCAGCATACTGGGAGACAGCTATGGCTACACCTTC
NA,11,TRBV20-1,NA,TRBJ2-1,CSAQIGSEQFF,TGCAGTGCTCAGATCGGCAGCGAGCAGTTCTTC
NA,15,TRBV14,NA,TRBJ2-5,CASSQGPQQGETQYF,TGTGCCAGCAGCCAAGGCCCTCAACAGGGAGAGACCCAGTACTTC
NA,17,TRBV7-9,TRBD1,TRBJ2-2,CASSDPGQSWNTGELFF,TGTGCCAGCAGTGATCCGGGACAGAGCTGGAACACCGGGGAGCTGTTTTTT
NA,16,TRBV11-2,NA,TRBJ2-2,CASSLGGALNTGELFF,TGTGCCAGCAGCCTAGGTGGGGCCCTGAACACCGGGGAGCTGTTTTTT
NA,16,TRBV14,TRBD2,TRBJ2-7,CASSQARAGTLYEQYF,TGTGCCAGCAGCCAAGCCAGAGCGGGGACGCTATACGAGCAGTACTTC
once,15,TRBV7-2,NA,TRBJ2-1,CASSSGGEPYNEQFF,TGTGCCAGCAGCTCTGGGGGTGAGCCTTACAATGAGCAGTTCTTC
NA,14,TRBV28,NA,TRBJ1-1,CASSFKTLNTEAFF,TGTGCCAGCAGTTTTAAGACACTGAACACTGAAGCTTTCTTT